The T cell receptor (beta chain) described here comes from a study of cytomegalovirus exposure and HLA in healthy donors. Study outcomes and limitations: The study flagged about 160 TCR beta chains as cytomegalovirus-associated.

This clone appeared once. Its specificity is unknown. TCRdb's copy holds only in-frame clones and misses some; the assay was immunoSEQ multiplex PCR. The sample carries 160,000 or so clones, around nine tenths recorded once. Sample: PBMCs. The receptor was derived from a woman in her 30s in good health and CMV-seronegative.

This chain's CDR3 is CASSLGRLAGPSYEQYF. The CDR3 region has the DNA TGTGCCAGCAGCTTGGGTCGACTAGCGGGGCCGTCCTACGAGCAGTACTTC. This chain uses TRBV13 with TRBJ2-7; 11 bases agree with TRBD2. The CDR3 loop spans 17 amino acids. Per germline, CDR1 PRHDT and CDR2 FYEKMQ (reference sequence). Trimming removed 3 bases from V and 1 base from J; junction bases left unmatched: 8.